The sequence of this T cell receptor beta chain was determined in a study of STAT5B mutations in CD4+ large granular lymphocyte leukemia. Overall study findings and caveats: Top patient clones used TRBV06 genes more often: 8/27 versus 2/35 in controls. Patient CD4-sorted repertoires stayed more clonal than healthy ones after leukemic-clone removal. The CD4+ versus CD8+ T-LGLL clonality difference may reflect limited sample size.

After removal of 3 bases from V and 2 bases from J, the junction contained 4 bases not matched to a gene. Germline assignment: CDR1 MNHEY and CDR2 SMNVEV (reference sequence). This CDR3 has 16 amino acids. Remarks on this clone: No antigen is known for it.

In the source study's methods: The detection floor for productive clonotype frequency was 2.59 x 10-5. Sequenced by immunoSEQ multiplex PCR; TCRdb stores in-frame clones only, minus some. That table supplies the V and J calls and clone size; D and trimming were determined from the DNA. The table records 25,000 to 35,000 clones, 71% of them present only once. The sequence came from a human donor in good health. The chain has TRBV27 and TRBJ2-3; TRBD2 agrees at 11 bases. The specimen sequenced was CD4+ T cells from blood buffy coats. Here the CDR3 reads CASSFGTSGFTDTQYF. Here the CDR3 DNA reads TGTGCCAGCAGTTTCGGGACTAGCGGATTCACAGATACGCAGTATTTT.